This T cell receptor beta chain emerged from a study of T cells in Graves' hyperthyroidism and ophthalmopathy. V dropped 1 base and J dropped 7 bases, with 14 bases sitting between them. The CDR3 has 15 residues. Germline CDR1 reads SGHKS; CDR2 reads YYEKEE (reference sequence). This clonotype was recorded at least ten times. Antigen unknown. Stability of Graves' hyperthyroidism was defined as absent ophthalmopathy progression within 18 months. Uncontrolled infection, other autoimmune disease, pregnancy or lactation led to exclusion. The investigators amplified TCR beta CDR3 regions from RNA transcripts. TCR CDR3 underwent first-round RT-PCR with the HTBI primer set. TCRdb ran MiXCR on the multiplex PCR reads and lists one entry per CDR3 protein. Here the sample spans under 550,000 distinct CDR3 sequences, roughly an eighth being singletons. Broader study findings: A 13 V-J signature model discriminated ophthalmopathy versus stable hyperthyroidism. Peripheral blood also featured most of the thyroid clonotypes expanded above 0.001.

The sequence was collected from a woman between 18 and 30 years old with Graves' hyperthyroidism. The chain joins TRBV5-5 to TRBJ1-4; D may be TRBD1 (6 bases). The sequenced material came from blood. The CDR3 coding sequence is TGTGCCAGCAGCTTGCCCGGGACACCGACTGAAAAACTGTTTTTT. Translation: CASSLPGTPTEKLFF.